In this sample, the clone carrying this T cell receptor (beta chain) turned up many times. Its antigen is undetermined. The donors, healthy Caucasians from Russia, were aged roughly 6 to 100. Combining a sample-barcoded 5' primer with a J-beta primer mix, a second PCR ran for about 7 to 11 cycles. TCRdb processed the 5' RACE reads anew with MiXCR; each CDR3 protein has one entry. The table shows about 1.6 million distinct CDR3 sequences, with about 35% occurring only once. The data are from a study of blood T cells in healthy people across ages. Study in general: About one barcoded beta molecule was captured per two T cells (by template switching). Study-level results: Any changes in expanded clonotypes were possibly confounded, as donor CMV status remained unknown.

The CDR3 loop spans 15 amino acids. Germline V gene data show CDR1 as SGHVS and CDR2 as FNYEAQ. The ends were cut back, 5 bases at V and 2 bases at J, with 10 bases in the middle. This TCR was recovered from a woman aged 25-40 years in good health. Sequenced input: blood. The gene calls are TRBV7-6 and TRBJ2-6, with D perhaps matching TRBD1 or TRBD2 (6 bases each). The chain's CDR3 is CASSPRGPGANVLTF. Written as DNA, the CDR3 is TGTGCCAGCAGCCCTCGGGGGCCTGGGGCCAACGTCCTGACTTTC.